This TCR beta chain is from a study of a mutant IDH1 vaccine in newly diagnosed glioma. Study in general: Eight vaccinations were given in weeks 1, 3, 5, 7, 11, 15, 19 and 23. Standard pretreatment was either radiotherapy, temozolomide, or, for most, radiochemotherapy with temozolomide. Study-wide results and limits: Pseudoprogression seemed unlinked to shifts in top peripheral T cell clonotypes.

Regarding this clone: Its antigen remains unknown.

Time point given: week 5, during vaccination. Each dose of the vaccine consisted of 300 ug of mutant IDH1 20-mer peptide, with topical imiquimod. New WHO grade 3 or 4 astrocytomas that were IDH1-mutant and ATRX-lost had been found in donors. Data came from immunoSEQ multiplex PCR; TCRdb stores just in-frame clones and leaves some out. The top ten hold around 7.2% of the sample, which has about 26,000 clones, 65% to 85% seen once. This sample comprised PBMCs, obtained from a glioma patient whose treatment included an IDH1 peptide vaccine. This TCR derives from a man aged 35 to 55 with glioma. Some clones in this sample may be carry-over from other donors' samples.

The CDR3 region is CAISESRLPEAFF. CDR3 bases: TGTGCCATCAGTGAGTCGCGGCTACCTGAAGCTTTCTTT. The rearrangement joins TRBV10-3 to TRBJ1-1; the D is unclear. V lost 0 bases and J lost 6, with 8 bases in between. CDR1 is ENHRY and CDR2 is SYGVKD in the germline V gene. The CDR3 contains 13 residues.